This entry features one TCR beta chain sequence. Trimming removed 8 bases at V and 10 bases at J, with 12 bases between. This CDR3 is 11 amino acids long. Germline loops: CDR1 WSHSY, CDR2 SAAADI. The sample comes from a study of OX40 agonist ivuxolimab in advanced cancers. Turning to the study itself: An agonistic human IgG2 monoclonal antibody against OX40 (CD134) was given. Recorded diagnoses for dose-escalation patients were hepatocellular carcinoma, melanoma, renal cell or head and neck cancer. Patients were 65% to 85% male with ages roughly 20 to 90, mean roughly 64.

Libraries were prepared by immunoSEQ multiplex PCR; TCRdb keeps only in-frame clonotypes and omits some of them. The sample shows roughly 18,000 clones, 80% to 90% of them seen only once. Exclusion of a patient followed from autoimmune disease history or systemic immunosuppression. The material was CD4+ or CD8+ T cells sorted from blood, obtained in a trial of the OX40 agonist ivuxolimab. This rearrangement joins TRBV10-2 to TRBJ2-1; no definite D call. The TCR was taken from an adult with an advanced solid tumor such as melanoma, head and neck, liver or kidney cancer. The CDR3 spells CASGQMGEQFF. The CDR3 region has the DNA TGCGCCAGCGGCCAGATGGGGGAGCAGTTCTTC.